This passage covers 4 T cell receptor beta chains from one sample sequenced in a study of T cell changes during pregnancy in multiple sclerosis. Libraries were prepared by immunoSEQ multiplex PCR; TCRdb keeps only in-frame clonotypes and omits some of them. The sample lists approximately 30,000 clones, 90% occurring once. Sequencing used CD8+ T cells from peripheral blood mononuclear cells, obtained before pregnancy. Every receptor here comes from a female donor with multiple sclerosis, enrolled in a pregnancy study.

The chain carries TRBV10-3 and TRBJ2-7, with 8 bases that match TRBD1. With V trimmed by 7 bases and J by 7 bases, 9 bases remained unmatched. This CDR3 is 13 amino acids long. Germline V gene lookup returns CDR1 ENHRY and CDR2 SYGVKD. Written as DNA, the CDR3 is TGTGCCATCAAAGGGACAGGCGGCTTTGAGCAGTACTTC. Its translation: CAIKGTGGFEQYF.

V gene TRBV4-2 combines with J gene TRBJ1-2; D possibly corresponds to TRBD1 (6 bases). The CDR3 extends over 18 amino acids. Deletions cut 0 bases from V and 4 bases from J, with 21 bases between. Germline V gene lookup returns CDR1 LGHNA and CDR2 YNFKEQ. Here the CDR3 reads CASSQDKWDTNFGYGYTF. CDR3 sequence (DNA): TGTGCCAGCAGCCAAGATAAGTGGGACACAAACTTTGGCTATGGCTACACCTTC.

The V and J genes are TRBV4-3 and TRBJ2-3; D is ambiguous. The germline V and J ends were trimmed by 4 bases and 5 bases, with 13 bases remaining between them. CDR3 length equals 14 residues. The V gene's germline CDR1 is LGHNA and CDR2 YSLEER. CDR3 coding DNA: TGCGCCAGCAGCCTGGGCCAGGATGGAGATACGCAGTATTTT. As protein: CASSLGQDGDTQYF.

The chain is built from TRBV5-6 and TRBJ2-5, with D tentatively TRBD2 (5 bases). The CDR3 is 13 residues long. V dropped 3 bases and J dropped 4 bases, with 10 bases sitting between them. From germline, CDR1 is SGHDT and CDR2 YYEEEE. CDR3 sequence: CASSSGILETQYF. CDR3 DNA: TGTGCCAGCAGCTCCGGGATCCTAGAGACCCAGTACTTC.